The 3 T cell receptor beta chains reported below all come from one sample, sequenced in a study of blood T cell repertoires in COVID-19. Sequenced by immunoSEQ multiplex PCR; TCRdb stores in-frame clones only, minus some. Here the sample spans 65,000 to 85,000 clones, around 87% being singletons. Material for sequencing was peripheral blood. These TCRs come from a woman in her late teens or twenties with acute or convalescent COVID-19.

The chain uses TRBV28 and TRBJ2-7; D is undetermined. Germline V gives CDR1 MDHEN, CDR2 SYDVKM. Trimming removed 2 bases at V and 2 bases at J, with 7 bases between. CDR3 length equals 13 residues. The CDR3 DNA reads TGTGCCAGCAGTTTAACGGTTCCCTACGAGCAGTACTTC. This translates into CASSLTVPYEQYF. Variable domain in full (rest from reference TRBV28 and TRBJ2-7): DVKVTQSSRYLVKRTGEKVFLECVQDMDHENMFWYRQDPGLGLRLIYFSYDVKMKEKGDIPEGYSVSREKKERFSLILESASTNQTSMYLCASSLTVPYEQYFGPGTRLTVT.

The rearrangement uses TRBV19 and TRBJ2-5, with TRBD2 matching 7 bases. V trimming: 4 bases; J trimming: 4 bases; junction bases outside the gene matches: 6. Germline CDR1 LNHDA, CDR2 SQIVND (reference sequence). The CDR3 extends over 14 amino acids. CDR3 in amino acids: CASSKRTSPETQYF. In DNA form, the CDR3 reads TGTGCCAGTAGTAAACGGACTAGTCCAGAGACCCAGTACTTC.

The chain employs TRBV7-8 and TRBJ1-2, with D unresolved. The length of the CDR3 is 13 residues. Germline loops: CDR1 SGHVS, CDR2 FQNEAQ. V lost 5 bases and J lost 4, with 11 bases in between. The CDR3 loop is CASSPGSSYGYTF. For the CDR3, the DNA is TGTGCCAGCAGCCCGGGGTCTTCCTATGGCTACACCTTC.